This record looks at one T cell receptor beta chain sequence and its context. Each CDR3 protein is one row after TCRdb ran MiXCR on the RT-PCR reads. The table includes about 700,000 distinct CDR3 sequences, more than 13% detected once. Germline assignment: CDR1 SGHNT and CDR2 YYREEE (reference sequence). Trimming pared 5 bases from V and 7 bases from J, leaving 11 bases between. The CDR3 extends over 12 amino acids. The sequence was collected from a female donor in good health, serving as a healthy control. The sample consisted of memory CD4+ T cells from blood. The chain joins TRBV5-4 to TRBJ2-3; D is ambiguous. The CDR3 here is CASSFDQYTQYF. CDR3 sequence (DNA): TGTGCCAGCAGTTTTGACCAGTATACGCAGTATTTT.